This T cell receptor beta chain was identified during a study of lymphopenia after photon versus proton radiotherapy. The assay was immunoSEQ multiplex PCR, and TCRdb's table has in-frame clones only and misses some. The table records approximately 15,000 clones, about 79% of them present only once. Broader study findings: In patients who died, overall survival fell as post-nadir TCR diversity dropped more. After the lymphocyte nadir, photon-treated repertoires showed oligoclonal expansion, especially of CD8+ Temra cells. Photon-treated patients lost naive T cells and TCR diversity; proton-treated stayed stable. Better survival with proton therapy was suggested as possible, not demonstrated.

The CDR3 is 11 residues long. The V gene's germline CDR1 is SQVTM and CDR2 ANQGSEA. Between the trimmed V and J ends, which lost 5 bases and 9 bases, there was a span of 11 bases. Turning to this clone: What it binds is not known.

This sequence originates from a man aged 45-60 years with gastric cancer. Sequenced material: peripheral blood, taken from a patient treated with photon-based radiotherapy. The chain has TRBV29-1 and TRBJ2-1; D tentatively fits TRBD1 or TRBD2 (6 bases each). The DNA for the CDR3 is TGCAGCGTTAAACAGGGACTTGAGCAGTTCTTC. Encoded protein: CSVKQGLEQFF.